This TCR beta chain was found in a study of T cell responses to AZD1222 COVID-19 vaccine. General study results and limits: The donors showed a predominance of white British ancestry and of females, with possible underestimation of clonal diversity.

CDR1 is MGHRA and CDR2 is YSYEKL in the germline V gene. Trimming cost V 3 bases and J 6 bases, with 18 bases left between them. The CDR3 runs to 16 residues. The table came from immunoSEQ multiplex PCR; TCRdb's copy has only in-frame clones and leaves some out. The table includes tens of thousands of clones, approximately 85% detected once. For this clone: No antigen is known for it.

The V gene is TRBV4-1, the J gene TRBJ1-5; a weak D match, TRBD1 (5 bases). This receptor was identified in an adult in good health. This sample comprised peripheral blood, obtained on day 0 of AZD1222 vaccination. CDR3 DNA sequence: TGCGCCAGCAGCCAGGTAGACAGAGTATTCAGTCAGCCCCAGCATTTT. This gives the protein CASSQVDRVFSQPQHF.